The present TCR beta chain was sequenced within a study of blood T cell repertoires in COVID-19. Original processing methods: Estimated nucleated cell counts came from reference gene primer amplification. Assay: immunoSEQ multiplex PCR; the TCRdb copy retains only in-frame clones and omits some. V and J calls and clone size are as listed in that table; D and trimming were resolved from the DNA. The sample includes about 50,000 clones, around 85% of them seen just once. This CDR3 has 14 residues. J was trimmed by 7 bases and V by 1 base; bases with no gene match: 7. In germline, CDR1 is LNHDA, CDR2 SQIVND (reference sequence).

The origin of this receptor is a man aged 55 to 69 with acute or convalescent COVID-19. Sample: peripheral blood. The chain employs TRBV19 and TRBJ2-7; 7 bases are a match to TRBD2. CDR3 coding DNA: TGTGCCAGTAGTATAGGATCTAGCGGACAAGAGCAGTACTTC. Protein sequence: CASSIGSSGQEQYF.